The entry below gives a single TCR beta chain sequence along with its context. Time point in this sample: sample taken at primary tumor resection. Tumor, nontumor lung or frozen PBMC supplied whole RNA that was sequenced unsorted. Trimming shortened V by 1 base and J by 5 bases, and 9 bases separated the two germline ends. CDR1 and CDR2 from the germline V gene are LGHDT and YNNKEL (reference sequence). This CDR3 is built from 13 residues. These data belong to a study of spatial heterogeneity in lung cancer. The study tagged each TCR cDNA molecule with a unique molecular identifier. MiXCR was run by TCRdb on the 5' RACE reads, yielding one entry per CDR3 protein. This sample has over 10,000 distinct CDR3 sequences, with 14% found just once.

The sequence derives from a male donor with early-stage non-small cell lung cancer. The rearrangement joins TRBV3-1 to TRBJ2-7; D not certain. The sample consisted of PBMCs, taken at surgery. The CDR3 DNA follows: TGTGCCAGCAGCCAAGCCCGGCAGAACGAGCAGTACTTC. Translation gives CASSQARQNEQYF.